This T cell receptor (beta chain) is drawn from a study of cytomegalovirus exposure and HLA in healthy donors. Findings and limits, study-wide: In a later analysis, the majority of CMV-associated beta chains seemingly showed HLA restriction. Roughly uniform sequencing depth across donors was assumed, possibly incorrectly.

Healthy bone marrow donors supplied every sample. The junction had 11 bases not matched to a gene; V was cut back by 5 bases and J by 6 bases. CDR1 and CDR2 from the germline V gene are SGHVS and FQNEAQ. The CDR3 is 16 amino acids. On this clone itself: No antigen is known for it.

In the PCR, 60 Vbeta and 13 Jbeta primers were used. The protocol was immunoSEQ multiplex PCR, while the TCRdb copy is restricted to in-frame clones and leaves out a portion. This sample has approximately 160,000 clones, with about 70% found just once. The V and J genes are TRBV7-8 and TRBJ1-2; TRBD1 aligns across 11 bases. The sequenced sample was PBMCs. The sequence was collected from a woman in her thirties or forties in good health and CMV-seropositive. CDR3 coding DNA: TGTGCCAGCAGCCCGGACAGGGGGCTATCAAGCGATGGCTACACCTTC. Its translation: CASSPDRGLSSDGYTF. The full variable domain, with the rest looked up from reference TRBV7-8 and TRBJ1-2, is GAGVSQSPRYKVAKRGQDVALRCDPISGHVSLFWYQQALGQGPEFLTYFQNEAQLDKSGLPSDRFFAERPEGSVSTLKIQRTQQEDSAVYLCASSPDRGLSSDGYTFGSGTRLTVV.